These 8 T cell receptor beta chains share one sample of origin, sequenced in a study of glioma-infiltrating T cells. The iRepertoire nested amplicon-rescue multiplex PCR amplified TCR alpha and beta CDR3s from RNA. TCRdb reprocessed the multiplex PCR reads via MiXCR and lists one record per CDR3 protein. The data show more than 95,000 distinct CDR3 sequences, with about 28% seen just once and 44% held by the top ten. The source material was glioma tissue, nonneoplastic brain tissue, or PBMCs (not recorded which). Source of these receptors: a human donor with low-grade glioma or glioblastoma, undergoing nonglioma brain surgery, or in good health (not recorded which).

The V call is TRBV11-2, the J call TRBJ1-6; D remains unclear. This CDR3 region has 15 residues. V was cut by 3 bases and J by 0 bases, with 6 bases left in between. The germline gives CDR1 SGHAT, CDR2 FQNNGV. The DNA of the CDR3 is TGTGCCAGCAGCTTCTCGAGCTCCTATAATTCACCCCTCCACTTT. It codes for CASSFSSSYNSPLHF.

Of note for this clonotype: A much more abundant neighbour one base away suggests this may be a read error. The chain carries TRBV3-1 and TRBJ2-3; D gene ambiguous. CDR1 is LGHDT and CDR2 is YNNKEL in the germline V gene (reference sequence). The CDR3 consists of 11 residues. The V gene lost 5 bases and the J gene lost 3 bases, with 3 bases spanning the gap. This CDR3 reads CASSKTDTQYF. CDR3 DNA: TGTGCCAGCAGCAAAACAGATACGCAGTATTTT.

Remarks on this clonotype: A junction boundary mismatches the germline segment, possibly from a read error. CDR3 sequence: CVSSDEDRGRYEQFF. The CDR3 region has the DNA TGTGTCAGCAGTGATGAGGACAGAGGTAGGTATGAGCAGTTCTTC. This chain joins TRBV27 and TRBJ2-1; possible D gene TRBD1, 6 bases. The germline CDR1 and CDR2 sequences are MNHEY and SMNVEV (reference sequence). CDR3 length equals 15 residues.

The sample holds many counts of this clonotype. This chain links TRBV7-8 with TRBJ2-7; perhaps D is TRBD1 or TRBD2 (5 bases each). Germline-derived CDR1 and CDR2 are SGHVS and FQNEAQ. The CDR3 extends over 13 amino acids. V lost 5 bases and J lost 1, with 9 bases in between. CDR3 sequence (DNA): TGTGCCAGCAGCCGGGGCGGGTCCTACGAGCAGTACTTC. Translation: CASSRGGSYEQYF. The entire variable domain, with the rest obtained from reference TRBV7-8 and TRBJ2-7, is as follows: GAGVSQSPRYKVAKRGQDVALRCDPISGHVSLFWYQQALGQGPEFLTYFQNEAQLDKSGLPSDRFFAERPEGSVSTLKIQRTQQEDSAVYLCASSRGGSYEQYFGPGTRLTVT.

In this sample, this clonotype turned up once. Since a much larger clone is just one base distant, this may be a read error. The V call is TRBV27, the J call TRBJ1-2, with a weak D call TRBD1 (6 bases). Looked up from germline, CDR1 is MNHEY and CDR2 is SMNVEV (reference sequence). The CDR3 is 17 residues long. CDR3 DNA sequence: TGTGCCAGCAGTTTGCGACTACAGGGCTCAGCTAACTATGTCTACACCTTC. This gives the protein CASSLRLQGSANYVYTF.

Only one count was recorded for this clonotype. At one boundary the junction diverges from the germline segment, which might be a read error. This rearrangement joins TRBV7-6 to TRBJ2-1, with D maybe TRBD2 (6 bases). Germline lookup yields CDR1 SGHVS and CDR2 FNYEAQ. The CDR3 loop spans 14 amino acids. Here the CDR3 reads CASGLGGAHNEQFF. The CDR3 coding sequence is TGTGCCAGCGGCTTAGGAGGGGCCCACAATGAGCAGTTCTTC.

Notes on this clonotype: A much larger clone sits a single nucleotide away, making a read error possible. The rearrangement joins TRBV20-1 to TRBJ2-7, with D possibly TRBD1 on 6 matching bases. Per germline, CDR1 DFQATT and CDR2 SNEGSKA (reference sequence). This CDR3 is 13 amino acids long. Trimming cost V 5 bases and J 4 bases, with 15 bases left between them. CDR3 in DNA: TGCAGTGCTGTAGCGAGGGGGTCTTACGAGCAGTACTTC. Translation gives CSAVARGSYEQYF.

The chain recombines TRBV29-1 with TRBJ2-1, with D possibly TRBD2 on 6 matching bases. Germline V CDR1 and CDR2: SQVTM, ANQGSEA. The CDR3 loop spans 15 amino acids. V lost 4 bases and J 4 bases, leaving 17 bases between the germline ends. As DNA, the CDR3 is TGCAGCGTTGGCAGACGACTAGTGGGGTACAATGAGCAGTTCTTC. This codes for CSVGRRLVGYNEQFF.